This T cell receptor (beta chain) was sequenced during a study of blood T cell repertoires in COVID-19. Trimming took 7 bases from V and 2 from J, leaving 17 bases between them. The germline V gene has CDR1 MDHEN and CDR2 SYDVKM. This CDR3 has 15 amino acids. The repertoire was sequenced with immunoSEQ multiplex PCR; TCRdb's copy has only in-frame clones and lacks some. The sample holds 75,000 to 100,000 clones; approximately 78% are singletons and the top ten take 21%. The clonotype was recovered from a human donor in a cohort sampled during active COVID-19. The chain employs TRBV28 and TRBJ2-5; unclear D gene. Sequenced sample: peripheral blood. The CDR3 bases are TGTGCCAGCAAGGTGCGGAGCGCCTCACAAGAGACCCAGTACTTC. Protein: CASKVRSASQETQYF.